This T cell receptor beta chain comes out of a study of CD8+ T cells in alopecia areata. Study-level results: Tofacitinib delivered significant drops in scalp clonality and in expanded CD8+ clones among the top 100.

RNA extraction was followed by reverse transcription into cDNA, which acted as the sequencing template. Sequencing used immunoSEQ multiplex PCR; TCRdb keeps in-frame clones, though not all of them. The sample has 270,000 or so clones, nearly 60% seen once. Described treatment: oral pan-JAK inhibitor, 5-10 mg twice daily. The germline gives CDR1 SGHNT, CDR2 YYREEE (reference sequence). The CDR3 sequence is 14 residues long. V lost 4 bases, J lost 6 bases, and 11 bases lay in between. The table lists this clone with many counts. The antigen is unknown. The chain employs TRBV5-4 and TRBJ1-6; D may be TRBD1 (6 bases). The sequence came from a human donor with alopecia areata. Material: CD4+ T cells sorted from blood, obtained at week 24, from a patient treated with tofacitinib. CDR3 sequence reads: CASSPGHANSPLHF. The CDR3 DNA reads TGTGCCAGCAGCCCGGGACACGCTAATTCACCCCTCCACTTT.